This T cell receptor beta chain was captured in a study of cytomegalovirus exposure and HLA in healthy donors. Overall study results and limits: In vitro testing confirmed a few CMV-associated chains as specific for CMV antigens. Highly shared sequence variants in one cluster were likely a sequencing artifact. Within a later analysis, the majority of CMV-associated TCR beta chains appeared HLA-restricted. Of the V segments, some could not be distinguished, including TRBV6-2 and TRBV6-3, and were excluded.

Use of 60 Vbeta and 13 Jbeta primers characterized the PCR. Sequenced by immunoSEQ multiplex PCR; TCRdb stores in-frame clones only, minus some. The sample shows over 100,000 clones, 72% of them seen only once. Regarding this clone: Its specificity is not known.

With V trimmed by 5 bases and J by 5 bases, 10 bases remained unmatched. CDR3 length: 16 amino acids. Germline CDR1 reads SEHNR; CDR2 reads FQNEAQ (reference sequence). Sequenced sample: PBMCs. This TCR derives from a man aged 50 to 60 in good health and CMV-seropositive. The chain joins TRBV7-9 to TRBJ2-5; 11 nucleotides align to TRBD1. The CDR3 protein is CASSPPGQGVYETQYF. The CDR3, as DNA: TGTGCCAGCAGCCCTCCGGGACAGGGGGTCTACGAGACCCAGTACTTC. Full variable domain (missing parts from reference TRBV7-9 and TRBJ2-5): DTGVSQNPRHKITKRGQNVTFRCDPISEHNRLYWYRQTLGQGPEFLTYFQNEAQLEKSRLLSDRFSAERPKGSFSTLEIQRTEQGDSAMYLCASSPPGQGVYETQYFGPGTRLLVL.